This entry is about one T cell receptor beta chain. The antigen is not known. The data belong to a study of blood T cells in healthy people across ages. Across the study: In model experiments, template switching was able to capture about one barcoded beta molecule for every two T cells that were present. Regarding the study as a whole: There were more naive CD4+ cells and higher diversity in long-lived donors than in aged donors. Unsorted PBMCs ruled out conclusive naive versus antigen-experienced comparison.

Total RNA extracted from each sample amounted to at least 5.5 micrograms. Trimming took 3 bases from V and 9 from J, leaving 17 bases between them. Germline CDR1 reads LGHNA; CDR2 reads YNFKEQ. The CDR3 runs to 15 residues. With a J-beta primer mix and a sample-barcoded 5' primer, a second PCR ran about 6 to 11 cycles. TCRdb re-called the 5' RACE reads through MiXCR, storing one row per CDR3 protein. The sample has some 1,800,000 distinct CDR3 sequences; about two fifths are singletons. Sequencing was done on a sample of blood. J is TRBJ2-2 and V is TRBV4-2; D remains ambiguous. This sequence was found in a human donor in good health. Here the CDR3 DNA reads TGTGCCAGCAGCCAGGGCGGCGGAATGAACCGGGAGCTGTTTTTT. This encodes CASSQGGGMNRELFF.